This T cell receptor (beta chain) was obtained from a study of T cells expressing NK-cell markers (dated by TCRdb to 2019 to 2021). General notes on the study: TCR beta-chain repertoires were profiled in sorted CD3+CD56+NKG2C+, CD3+CD56+NKG2C- and CD3+CD56-NKG2C+ T-cell subsets from about 8 donors. Of the eight sequenced donors, seven were found to be HCMV-seropositive and one was found to be HCMV-seronegative. All eight donors whose samples were sequenced were randomly selected healthy volunteers, three of them men and five women. The libraries were sequenced on Illumina HiSeq 2000/2500, MiSeq or NextSeq, producing 2 x 150 bp reads. Study-level results and caveats: It remained unclear whether the expanded NKG2C-expressing T cell clones were specific for HCMV antigens. For 5 or 6 donors, the dominant CD3+CD56+NKG2C+ clonotypes were among the top 10 CD8+ clonotypes and accounted for about 1.0-8% of CD8+ T cells. Those dominant clonotypes were again the most abundant among CD3+CD56-NKG2C+ cells in four donors, at about 25-60.1%.

From the germline V gene, CDR1 is LGHNT and CDR2 is FRNRAP. Spanning cysteine to phenylalanine, the CDR3 consists of 16 amino acids. This entry has no DNA. The instrument given in TCRdb is Illumina HiSeq 2000. The TCR beta cDNA libraries were made using 5'RACE template switching, a step that added both a universal primer site and unique molecular identifiers. Priming for cDNA synthesis came from the TCR beta constant segment, and two successive PCR amplification steps followed. In the authors' own workflow: MIGEC was used to demultiplex reads and group reads by UMI, and MiTCR was used to assemble and quantify clonotypes. Only TCR cDNA sequences supported by at least two reads were kept to exclude erroneous sequences. The tcR package was used for downstream repertoire analysis, and clonotypes were matched across fractions by CDR3 nucleotide sequence plus V segment. VDJmatch was used to annotate antigen specificity against VDJdb, with one amino acid substitution in CDR3 allowed. With the reads reprocessed by TCRdb, a single entry stands for each CDR3 protein sequence and no DNA is reported. The V and J calls follow TCRdb's processing rather than the paper's. The sample's records list 350,000 to 450,000 distinct CDR3 sequences. The leading ten clones occupy roughly 5.2% of the sample.

A commercial ELISA kit detecting HCMV-specific IgG in serum was used to determine HCMV serostatus. Ficoll density gradient centrifugation was used to isolate peripheral blood mononuclear cells from blood. Details on this clonotype: Its antigen is still unknown.

Sequencing was performed on blood T cells: a sorted CD56 or NKG2C T cell subset, CD4+ or CD8+ T cells, or bulk PBMC T cells (not recorded which). Rearrangement joined TRBV12-5 to TRBJ2-7; there is no DNA to check the TCRdb D call of TRBD1. The TCR originated in a man aged 18 to 69 in good health. The CDR3 protein is CASGLVSAGESYEQYF.